What follows describes a single T cell receptor (beta chain). Its specificity is not known. The CDR3 totals 14 residues. Trimming removed 4 bases from V and 1 base from J; junction bases left unmatched: 3. Germline CDR1 is SGHDN and CDR2 is FVKESK. cDNA reverse transcribed from extracted RNA served as the sequencing template. Sequencing was performed with immunoSEQ multiplex PCR; in TCRdb, only in-frame clones are kept and a portion is missing. The sample contains some 160,000 clones, approximately 60% of which appear only once. Investigators sorted PBMCs to obtain both CD4+ and CD8+ T cells. This sample was taken from a study of CD8+ T cells in alopecia areata. Study-wide results and caveats: Compared with normal scalp, lesional scalp had higher clonality and more expanded CD8+ clones. Whereas mice showed it more clearly, TCR sharing across patients was murkier, possibly because of HLA. Scalp sample data also include resident alphabeta T cells from normal skin.

This TCR was sampled from a human donor in good health. Sequencing was done on a sample of CD8+ T cells sorted from blood. J is TRBJ2-5 and V is TRBV14; TRBD1 aligns across 7 bases. CDR3 protein: CASSRWDSQETQYF. The CDR3 DNA reads TGTGCCAGCAGCCGATGGGACAGCCAAGAGACCCAGTACTTC. Combining the CDR3 with reference TRBV14 and TRBJ2-5 gives the whole variable domain EAGVTQFPSHSVIEKGQTVTLRCDPISGHDNLYWYRRVMGKEIKFLLHFVKESKQDESGMPNNRFLAERTGGTYSTLKVQPAELEDSGVYFCASSRWDSQETQYFGPGTRLLVL.